The clone carrying this T cell receptor beta chain has more than one count but fewer than ten. These data are taken from a study of regulatory T cells in long-lasting Graves disease. Libraries of TCR beta came from iRepertoire HTBI primers plus Arm-PCR of CDR3 regions. One entry per CDR3 protein results from TCRdb running MiXCR on the multiplex PCR reads. The sample contains about 330,000 distinct CDR3 sequences, about a sixth of which appear only once. This CDR3 is 14 amino acids long. Germline values: CDR1 SQVTM, CDR2 ANQGSEA. V was clipped by 6 bases and J by 1 base, with 15 bases between them. The time point here: newly diagnosed GD, antithyroid drugs for less than 3 months. From RNA extracted from PBMCs, the TCR library was made. The sample was also linked to a second study, of T cells in Graves' hyperthyroidism and ophthalmopathy.

Source: peripheral blood mononuclear cells (PBMCs), taken at new diagnosis, from a patient treated with antithyroid drugs. The sequence came from a woman in her late teens or twenties with Graves disease. The chain joins TRBV29-1 to TRBJ2-5; D is unresolved. CDR3 protein: CSVATYRGQETQYF. As DNA, the CDR3 is TGCAGCGTGGCCACCTACCGAGGCCAAGAGACCCAGTACTTC. Combining the CDR3 with reference TRBV29-1 and TRBJ2-5 gives the whole variable domain SAVISQKPSRDICQRGTSLTIQCQVDSQVTMMFWYRQQPGQSLTLIATANQGSEATYESGFVIDKFPISRPNLTFSTLTVSNMSPEDSSIYLCSVATYRGQETQYFGPGTRLLVL.